This T cell receptor (beta chain) was observed in a study of T cells in Graves' hyperthyroidism and ophthalmopathy. Germline CDR1 LGHDT, CDR2 YNNKEL (reference sequence). The CDR3 consists of 13 residues. V was pared by 2 bases and J by 6 bases, with 11 bases between. This clonotype was counted only a few times. Hyperthyroidism had been newly diagnosed in patients aged 18 to 65, and its duration was under 2 months. Exclusion of patients followed from uncontrolled infection, other autoimmune disease, pregnancy or lactation. What was amplified from RNA transcripts were TCR beta CDR3 regions. HTBI primers were used for first-round RT-PCR of the TCR CDR3. TCRdb used MiXCR to reprocess the multiplex PCR reads, holding one entry per CDR3 protein. The data show around 690,000 distinct CDR3 sequences, 17% seen once.

The chain combines TRBV3-1 with TRBJ2-7, with D possibly being TRBD2 (7 bases). The receptor was derived from a man over 45 with Graves' hyperthyroidism. The source material was blood. CDR3 coding DNA: TGTGCCAGCAGCCAAATAGGGGGGGGCGAGCAGTACTTC. This codes for CASSQIGGGEQYF.